This T cell receptor (beta chain) derives from a study of shared clonotypes between healthy human individuals (dated by TCRdb to between 2020 and 2021). The study in broad terms: The cohort comprised a couple of women and three men aged 18 to 49 years. Leukapheresis yielded between about 0.9 and 10 billion PBMCs per donor. To estimate repertoire size and how much clonotype sharing occurs between individuals, the study deeply sequenced the blood TCR repertoires of roughly 5 healthy adults. For each donor, CD4 naive and CD4 memory were each given three plates, CD8 naive was given two plates, and CD8 memory was given one plate. To increase sequencing depth and limit assay-specific biases, TCR repertoire library preparation and sequencing were carried out by different laboratories using diverse techniques. Study-level results and caveats: Because the study included a small number of donors, the genetic and exposure-history diversity represented was limited. About 4.5% of naive CD4, around 3.6% of naive CD8, approximately 2% of memory CD4, and less than 0.45% of memory CD8 clonotypes were shared across a few donors. Rarefaction of sorted-subset datasets indicated incomplete sequencing despite the large sequencing depth. Compared with non-shared clonotypes, clonotypes shared by all four sorted-subset donors had higher generation probabilities. Naive subsets generally had larger estimated clonotype richness than memory subsets did. Pairwise subsampling indicated that sequencing depth was expected to affect the degree of clonotype sharing among donors. Only blood was sampled, and tissue TCR repertoires likely differ from those in blood.

Healthy HIV-negative adults with no recently reported acute infections or vaccinations were included as donors. Every donor was a Caucasian adult residing in Nashville, Tennessee, USA. CD4+ T cells were enriched by magnetic negative selection, after which naive cells were positively selected on CD45RA and the negative fraction was taken as the memory subset. Blood was obtained by leukapheresis, after which PBMCs were separated by Ficoll-Histopaque density gradient centrifugation and cryopreserved in liquid nitrogen vapor phase. Analytical flow cytometry was used to check the purity and quantity of every magnetically sorted T cell population. Each sorted fraction had its genomic DNA isolated and then quantified by UV absorbance on a Nanodrop 2000c. Using the deep immunoSEQ assay, TCR CDR3 regions were amplified from genomic DNA by multiplex PCR. Extracted genomic DNA from each cell subset was spread evenly across all wells of several immunoSEQ 96-well plates, with each plate serving as a replicate. Each replicate PCR for sorted subsets received around 210 ng genomic DNA, equal to roughly 29,000 T cell genomes. Purified libraries were measured with a Qubit 3.0 fluorometer, size-checked on a Bioanalyzer 2100, and measured again with the KAPA Library Quantification kit. A separate single-read 150-cycle Illumina NextSeq 550 flow cell was used to sequence each immunoSEQ 96-well plate. Under the source paper's analysis protocol: Because the immunoSEQ output included only junctional sequences and no quality scores, the filtering could not be the same as the filtering used for full-length reads. To assign V/J genes and CDR3, sequences were annotated using PyIR, a Python wrapper for IgBLAST v1.9, with IMGT germline references. Reads were filtered out if the reads had weak V/J assignments (E-value above 1e-6), no CDR3, stop codons, out-of-frame junctions, or ambiguous translated residues. V3J clonotypes were defined by identical inferred V gene, J gene, and CDR3 amino acid sequence. The percentage overlap between two repertoires was calculated by dividing the number of shared unique clonotypes by the size of the smaller repertoire. Three approaches were used to assess repertoire richness: RTK rarefaction, the Chao1 estimator, and Recon v2.1 estimates of unobserved clonotypes. Generation probabilities were computed with OLGA for all TCRbeta clonotypes obtained by the gDNA method from several donors. TCRdb carries this immuneACCESS record with in-frame sequences only. Its versions omit some clonotypes, under half of them owing to an unresolved V gene in the studies checked, with the rest unexplained. V, J and clone size were drawn from that table, and D and trimming were deduced from the DNA. For this sample there are roughly 2.2 million clones; about 92% appear just once. In total, the top ten clones hold 0.39% of the sample.

From the cysteine up to the phenylalanine, the CDR3 has a length of 12 residues. Only the CDR3 portion is preserved as DNA: 36 bases, with reading frame beginning at the first base. The germline V gene supplies CDR1 SNHLY and CDR2 FYNNEI. V and J are truncated by 6 bases and 4 bases respectively, leaving an intervening sequence of 6 bases. The sample holds one count of this clone. Its antigen has not been determined. Per-nucleotide qualities are absent, and no much larger clonotype sits a single base away. Sequencing was carried out using naive CD4+ T cells from PBMCs. In light of the paper, this sample's cell subset or site label describes: CD45RA+ positively selected. The receptor's source is a man between 18 and 29 years old in good health. Some clones in this sample may be carry-over from other donors' samples. This receptor chain uses TRBV2 and TRBJ2-2; the D gene assignment is ambiguous. The DNA is TGTGCCAGCAGGGGCCGCACCGGGGAGCTGTTTTTT. This gives the protein CASRGRTGELFF.